The present TCR beta chain was sequenced within a study of T cell responses to AZD1222 COVID-19 vaccine. Profiled with immunoSEQ multiplex PCR; TCRdb holds only in-frame clones, not every one. The sample has 120,000 or so clones, approximately 80% seen once; the top ten hold 27%. Germline assignment: CDR1 SNHLY and CDR2 FYNNEI. Trimming stripped 8 bases from V and 4 bases from J, with 15 bases between. CDR3 size: 14 residues. The V gene is TRBV2, the J gene TRBJ2-1, with D perhaps matching TRBD1 (6 bases). The starting material was peripheral blood, obtained 28 days after the second AZD1222 dose. The TCR was taken from an adult who received the AZD1222 COVID-19 vaccine. The CDR3 loop reads CASFSRTVYNEQFF. The CDR3 DNA sequence: TGTGCCAGCTTTAGCCGGACAGTTTACAATGAGCAGTTCTTC.